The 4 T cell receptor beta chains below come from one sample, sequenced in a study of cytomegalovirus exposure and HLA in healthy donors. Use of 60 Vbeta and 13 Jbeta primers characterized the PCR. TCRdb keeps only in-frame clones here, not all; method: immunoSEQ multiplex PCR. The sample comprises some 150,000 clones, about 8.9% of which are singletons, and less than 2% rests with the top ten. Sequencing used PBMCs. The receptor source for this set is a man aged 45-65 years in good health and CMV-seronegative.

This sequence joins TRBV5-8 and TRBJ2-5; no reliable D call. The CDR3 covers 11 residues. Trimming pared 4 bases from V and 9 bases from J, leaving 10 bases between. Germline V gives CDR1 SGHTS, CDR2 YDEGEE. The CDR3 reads CASSPYQAQYF. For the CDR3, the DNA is TGTGCCAGCAGCCCATATCAGGCCCAGTACTTC.

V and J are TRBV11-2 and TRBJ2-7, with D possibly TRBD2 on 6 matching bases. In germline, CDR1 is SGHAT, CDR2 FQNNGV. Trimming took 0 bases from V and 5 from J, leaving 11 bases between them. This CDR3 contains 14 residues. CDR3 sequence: CASSLDRGDHEQYF. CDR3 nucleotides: TGTGCCAGCAGCTTAGATCGCGGGGATCACGAGCAGTACTTC.

For the CDR3, the DNA is TGTGCCAGCAGGGCGGACAGGGCCCCCGGGGAGCTGTTTTTT. Translation gives CASRADRAPGELFF. This chain links TRBV2 with TRBJ2-2; the match to TRBD1 covers 8 bases. CDR3 length: 14 residues. Germline V CDR1 and CDR2: SNHLY, FYNNEI. The J segment lost 6 bases and the V segment lost 6 bases, leaving 6 bases of the junction unmatched.

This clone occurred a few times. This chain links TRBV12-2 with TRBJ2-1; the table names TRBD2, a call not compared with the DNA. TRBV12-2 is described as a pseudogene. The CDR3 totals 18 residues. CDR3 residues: CASRLGGLARKSYNEQFF. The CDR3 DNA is TGTGCAAGTCGCCTAGGAGGACTAGCGAGAAAATCCTACAATGAGCAGTTCTTC.